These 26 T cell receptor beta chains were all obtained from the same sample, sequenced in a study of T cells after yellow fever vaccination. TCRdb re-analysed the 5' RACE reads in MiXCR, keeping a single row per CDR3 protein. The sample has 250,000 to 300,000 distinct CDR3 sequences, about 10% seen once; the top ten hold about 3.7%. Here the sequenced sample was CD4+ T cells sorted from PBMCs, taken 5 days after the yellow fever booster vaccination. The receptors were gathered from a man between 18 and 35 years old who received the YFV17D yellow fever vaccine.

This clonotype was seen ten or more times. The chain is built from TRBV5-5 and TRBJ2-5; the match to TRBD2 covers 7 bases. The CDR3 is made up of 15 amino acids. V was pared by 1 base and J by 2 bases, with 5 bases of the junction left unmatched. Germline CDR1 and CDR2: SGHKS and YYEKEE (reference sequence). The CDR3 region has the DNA TGTGCCAGCAGCTTGCGTGCAGCGGGGCAAGAGACCCAGTACTTC. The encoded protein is CASSLRAAGQETQYF.

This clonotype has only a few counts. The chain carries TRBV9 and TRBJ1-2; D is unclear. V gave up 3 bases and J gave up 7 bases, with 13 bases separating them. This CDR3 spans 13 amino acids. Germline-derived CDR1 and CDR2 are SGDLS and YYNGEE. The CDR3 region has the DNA TGTGCCAGCAGCGCATACATTGAGGGTGGCTACACCTTC. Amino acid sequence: CASSAYIEGGYTF.

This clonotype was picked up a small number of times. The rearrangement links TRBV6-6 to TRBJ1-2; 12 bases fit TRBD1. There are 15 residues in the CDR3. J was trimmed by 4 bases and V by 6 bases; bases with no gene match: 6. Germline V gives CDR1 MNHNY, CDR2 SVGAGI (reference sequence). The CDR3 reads CASRDRDRGLYGYTF. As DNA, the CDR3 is TGTGCCAGCAGGGACAGGGACAGGGGGCTCTATGGCTACACCTTC.

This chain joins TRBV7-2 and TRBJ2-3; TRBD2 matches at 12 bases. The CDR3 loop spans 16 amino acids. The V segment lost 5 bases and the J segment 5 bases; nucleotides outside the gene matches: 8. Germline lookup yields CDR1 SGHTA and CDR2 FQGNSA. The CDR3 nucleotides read TGTGCCAGCAGCCTGGGACTAGCGGGCAACGGAGATACGCAGTATTTT. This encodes CASSLGLAGNGDTQYF.

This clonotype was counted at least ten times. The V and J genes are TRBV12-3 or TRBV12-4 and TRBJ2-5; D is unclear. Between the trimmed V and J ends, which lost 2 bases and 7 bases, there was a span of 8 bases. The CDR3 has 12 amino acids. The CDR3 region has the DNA TGTGCCAGCAGTTTATCCCATGGGACCCAGTACTTC. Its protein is CASSLSHGTQYF.

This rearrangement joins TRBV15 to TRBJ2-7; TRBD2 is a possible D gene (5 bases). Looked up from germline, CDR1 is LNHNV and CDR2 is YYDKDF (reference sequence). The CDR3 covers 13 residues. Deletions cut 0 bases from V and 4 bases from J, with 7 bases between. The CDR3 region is CATSRDWTYEQYF. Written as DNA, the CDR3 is TGTGCCACCAGCAGAGATTGGACTTACGAGCAGTACTTC.

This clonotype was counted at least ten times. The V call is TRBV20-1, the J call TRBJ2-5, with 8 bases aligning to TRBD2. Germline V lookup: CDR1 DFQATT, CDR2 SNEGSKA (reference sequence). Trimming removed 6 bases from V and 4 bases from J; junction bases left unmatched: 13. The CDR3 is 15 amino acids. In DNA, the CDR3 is TGCAGTGCCAGGCGGACTAGCCAGACGTCAGAGACCCAGTACTTC. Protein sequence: CSARRTSQTSETQYF.

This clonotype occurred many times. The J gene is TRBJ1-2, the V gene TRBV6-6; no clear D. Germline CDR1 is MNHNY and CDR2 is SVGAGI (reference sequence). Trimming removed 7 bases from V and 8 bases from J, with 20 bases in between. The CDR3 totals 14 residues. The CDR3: CASTPRPGRSGYTF. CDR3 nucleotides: TGTGCCAGCACCCCTAGGCCCGGAAGGAGCGGCTACACCTTC.

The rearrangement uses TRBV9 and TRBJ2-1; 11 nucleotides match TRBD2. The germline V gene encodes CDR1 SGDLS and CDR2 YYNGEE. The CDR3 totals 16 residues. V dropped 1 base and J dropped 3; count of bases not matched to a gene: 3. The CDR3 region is CASSVLAGGLYNEQFF. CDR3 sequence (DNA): TGTGCCAGCAGCGTACTAGCGGGGGGTCTCTACAATGAGCAGTTCTTC.

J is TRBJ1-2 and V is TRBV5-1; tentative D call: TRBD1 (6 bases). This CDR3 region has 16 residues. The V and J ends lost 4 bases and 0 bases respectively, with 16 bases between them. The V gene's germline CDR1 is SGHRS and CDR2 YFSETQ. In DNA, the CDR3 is TGCGCCAGCAGCCGAGAGACAGGTTTTACTAACTATGGCTACACCTTC. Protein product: CASSRETGFTNYGYTF.

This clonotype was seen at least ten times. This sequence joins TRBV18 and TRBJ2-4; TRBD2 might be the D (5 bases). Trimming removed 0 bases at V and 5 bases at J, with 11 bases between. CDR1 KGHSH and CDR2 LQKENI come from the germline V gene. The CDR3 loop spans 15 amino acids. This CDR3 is CASSPPGAGENIQYF. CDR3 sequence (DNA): TGTGCCAGCTCACCACCGGGTGCCGGGGAAAACATTCAGTACTTC.

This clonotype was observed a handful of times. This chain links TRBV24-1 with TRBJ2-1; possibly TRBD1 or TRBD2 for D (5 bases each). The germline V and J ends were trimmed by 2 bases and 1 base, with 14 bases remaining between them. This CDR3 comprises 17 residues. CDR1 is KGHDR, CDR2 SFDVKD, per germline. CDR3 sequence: CATSDSGLGFSYNEQFF. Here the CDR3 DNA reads TGTGCCACCAGTGATTCGGGGCTGGGTTTTTCCTACAATGAGCAGTTCTTC.

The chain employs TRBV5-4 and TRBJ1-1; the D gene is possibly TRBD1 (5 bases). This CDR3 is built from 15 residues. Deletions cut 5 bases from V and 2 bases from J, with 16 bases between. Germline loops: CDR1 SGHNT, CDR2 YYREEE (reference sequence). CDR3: CASSPDRSPNTEAFF. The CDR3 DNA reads TGTGCCAGCAGTCCCGACAGATCCCCAAACACTGAAGCTTTCTTT.

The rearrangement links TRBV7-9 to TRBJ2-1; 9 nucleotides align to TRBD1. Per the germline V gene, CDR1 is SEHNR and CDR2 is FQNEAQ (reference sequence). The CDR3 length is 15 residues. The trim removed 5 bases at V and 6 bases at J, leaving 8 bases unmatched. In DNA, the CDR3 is TGTGCCAGCAGCCCGGGACAGGGAGTATCCAATGAGCAGTTCTTC. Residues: CASSPGQGVSNEQFF. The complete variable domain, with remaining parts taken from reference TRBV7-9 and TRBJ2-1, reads DTGVSQNPRHKITKRGQNVTFRCDPISEHNRLYWYRQTLGQGPEFLTYFQNEAQLEKSRLLSDRFSAERPKGSFSTLEIQRTEQGDSAMYLCASSPGQGVSNEQFFGPGTRLTVL.

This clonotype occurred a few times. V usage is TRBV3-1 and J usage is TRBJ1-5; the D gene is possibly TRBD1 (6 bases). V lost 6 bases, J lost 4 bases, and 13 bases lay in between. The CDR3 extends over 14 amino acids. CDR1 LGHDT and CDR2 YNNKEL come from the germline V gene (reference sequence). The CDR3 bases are TGTGCCAGCAGTGGGGGTAGGGGGAATCAGCCCCAGCATTTT. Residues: CASSGGRGNQPQHF. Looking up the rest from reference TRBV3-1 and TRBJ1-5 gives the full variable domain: DTAVSQTPKYLVTQMGNDKSIKCEQNLGHDTMYWYKQDSKKFLKIMFSYNNKELIINETVPNRFSPKSPDKAHLNLHINSLELGDSAVYFCASSGGRGNQPQHFGDGTRLSIL.

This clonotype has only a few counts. CDR3 residues: CASSTGGRGITDTQYF. In DNA, the CDR3 is TGTGCCAGCAGCACTGGGGGGCGGGGGATCACAGATACGCAGTATTTT. The rearrangement joins TRBV7-3 to TRBJ2-3, with D possibly being TRBD2 (7 bases). Germline lookup yields CDR1 SGHTA and CDR2 FQGTGA. The CDR3 contains 16 residues. V was trimmed by 5 bases and J by 2 bases, leaving 17 bases between them.

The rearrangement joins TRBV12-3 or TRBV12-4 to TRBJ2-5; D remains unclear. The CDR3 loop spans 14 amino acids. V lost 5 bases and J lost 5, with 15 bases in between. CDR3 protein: CASSVSARRETQYF. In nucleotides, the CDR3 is TGTGCCAGCAGTGTGAGTGCCCGGCGGGAGACCCAGTACTTC.

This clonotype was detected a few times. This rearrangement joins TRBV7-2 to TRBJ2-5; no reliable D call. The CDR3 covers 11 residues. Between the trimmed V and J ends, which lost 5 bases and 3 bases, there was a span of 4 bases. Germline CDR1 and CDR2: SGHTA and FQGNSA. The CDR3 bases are TGTGCCAGCAGCGTAGAAGAGACCCAGTACTTC. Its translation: CASSVEETQYF.

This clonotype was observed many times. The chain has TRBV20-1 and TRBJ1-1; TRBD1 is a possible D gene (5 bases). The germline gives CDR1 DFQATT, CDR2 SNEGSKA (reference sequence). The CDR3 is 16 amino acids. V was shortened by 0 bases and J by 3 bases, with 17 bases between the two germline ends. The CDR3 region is CSARDFGRARDTEAFF. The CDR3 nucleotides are TGCAGTGCTAGAGATTTCGGCAGGGCTAGAGACACTGAAGCTTTCTTT.

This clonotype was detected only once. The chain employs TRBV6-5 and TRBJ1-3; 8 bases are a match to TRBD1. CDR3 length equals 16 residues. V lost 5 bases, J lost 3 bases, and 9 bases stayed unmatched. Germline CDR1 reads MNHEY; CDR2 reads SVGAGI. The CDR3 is CASSGAGGFVGNTIYF. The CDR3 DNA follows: TGTGCCAGCAGTGGTGCAGGGGGCTTCGTTGGAAACACCATATATTTT.

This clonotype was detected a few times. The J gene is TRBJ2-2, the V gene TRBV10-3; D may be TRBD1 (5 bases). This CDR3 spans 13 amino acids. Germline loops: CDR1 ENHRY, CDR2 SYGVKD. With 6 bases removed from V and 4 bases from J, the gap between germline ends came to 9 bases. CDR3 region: CAIRQEFTGELFF. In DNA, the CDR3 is TGTGCCATCAGACAGGAGTTCACCGGGGAGCTGTTTTTT.

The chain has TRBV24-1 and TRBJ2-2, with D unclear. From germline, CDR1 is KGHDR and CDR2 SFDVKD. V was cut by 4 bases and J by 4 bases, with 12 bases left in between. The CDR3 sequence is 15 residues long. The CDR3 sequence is CATSERGPTTGELFF. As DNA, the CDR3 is TGTGCCACCAGTGAGCGCGGACCCACCACCGGGGAGCTGTTTTTT.

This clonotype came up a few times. The CDR3 protein is CATSRDFGTGSSYEQYV. CDR3 DNA sequence: TGTGCCACCAGCAGAGATTTCGGCACAGGGAGCTCCTACGAGCAGTACGTC. The chain recombines TRBV15 with TRBJ2-7; D is possibly TRBD1 (6 bases). V lost 0 bases to trimming and J lost 0 bases, with 15 bases between them. Germline CDR1 and CDR2: LNHNV and YYDKDF (reference sequence). The CDR3 sequence is 17 residues long.

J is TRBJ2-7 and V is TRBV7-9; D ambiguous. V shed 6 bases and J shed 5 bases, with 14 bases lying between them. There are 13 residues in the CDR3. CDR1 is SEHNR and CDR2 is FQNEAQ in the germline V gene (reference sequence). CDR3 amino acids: CASSSGPGNEQYF. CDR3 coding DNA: TGTGCCAGCAGTTCGGGCCCTGGTAACGAGCAGTACTTC. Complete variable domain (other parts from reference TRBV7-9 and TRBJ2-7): DTGVSQNPRHKITKRGQNVTFRCDPISEHNRLYWYRQTLGQGPEFLTYFQNEAQLEKSRLLSDRFSAERPKGSFSTLEIQRTEQGDSAMYLCASSSGPGNEQYFGPGTRLTVT.

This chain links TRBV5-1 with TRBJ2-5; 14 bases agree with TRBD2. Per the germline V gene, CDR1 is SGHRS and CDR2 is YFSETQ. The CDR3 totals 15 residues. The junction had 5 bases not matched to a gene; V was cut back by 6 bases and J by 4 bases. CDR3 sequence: CASNLGLAGGETQYF. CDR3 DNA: TGCGCCAGCAACCTTGGACTAGCGGGGGGAGAGACCCAGTACTTC.

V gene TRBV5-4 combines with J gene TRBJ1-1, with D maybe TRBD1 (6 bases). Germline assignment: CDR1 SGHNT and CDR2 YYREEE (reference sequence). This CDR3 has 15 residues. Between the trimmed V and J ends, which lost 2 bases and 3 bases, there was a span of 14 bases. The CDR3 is CASSLGHPGDTEAFF. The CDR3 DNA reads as TGTGCCAGCAGCTTAGGGCACCCAGGGGACACTGAAGCTTTCTTT.